The entry that follows covers one T cell receptor (beta chain) sequence. The antigen remains unidentified. Recent acute infections and vaccinations were absent in the healthy HIV-negative adult donors. Researchers partitioned CD4+ cells into CD45RA+ naive and CD45RA-negative memory subsets. The sample comes from a study of shared clonotypes between healthy human individuals. Study context: The composition of the donors was two women and a few men aged 18 to 49.

Whole-study findings and limits: The study found lower generation probabilities in non-shared clonotypes than in those shared by all four donors.

The protocol was immunoSEQ multiplex PCR, while the TCRdb copy is restricted to in-frame clones and leaves out a portion. Seen here are a few million clones, over 85% observed once, and the top ten hold about 0.39%. This TCR was recovered from a man between 18 and 35 years old in good health. Some clones in this sample may be carry-over from other donors' samples. Source material: naive CD4+ T cells from PBMCs. As to subset: CD45RA+ positively selected.

The CDR3 DNA follows: TGTGCCTGGAGTGTAAGAGGCGCAGGGCGTAATTCACCCCTCCACTTT. This codes for CAWSVRGAGRNSPLHF. This chain connects TRBV30 to TRBJ1-6, with D possibly being TRBD1 (5 bases). V dropped 0 bases and J dropped 6 bases, with 15 bases sitting between them. Per the germline V gene, CDR1 is GTSNPN and CDR2 is SVGIG (reference sequence). The CDR3 sequence is 16 residues long.